The 8 T cell receptor beta chains given below trace back to one sample, sequenced in a study of human T cells and chemical hapten exposure. As for time point: pre-sensitization, week 0. This sample's treatment: therapeutic diphenylcyclopropenone sensitization with weekly scalp DPC. TCRdb re-called the RACE reads through MiXCR, storing one row per CDR3 protein. The table has a few hundred thousand distinct CDR3 sequences, about 7.7% seen once. The input for sequencing was whole blood, taken in connection with sensitization to the hapten diphenylcyclopropenone (DPC). The origin of the receptors is a man between 18 and 35 years old with alopecia areata. Some clones in this sample may be carry-over from other donors' samples.

The chain employs TRBV5-1 and TRBJ1-2, with 7 positions matching TRBD1. This CDR3 is 16 amino acids long. CDR1 is SGHRS and CDR2 is YFSETQ in the germline V gene. With 0 bases clipped from V and 2 bases from J, the junction kept 7 bases outside the gene matches. The CDR3: CASSLAPGTENYGYTF. CDR3 DNA sequence: TGCGCCAGCAGCTTGGCCCCCGGGACAGAAAACTATGGCTACACCTTC.

This rearrangement joins TRBV28 to TRBJ2-5; 9 bases line up with TRBD1. The trim removed 4 bases at V and 4 bases at J, leaving 7 bases unmatched. Germline CDR1 MDHEN, CDR2 SYDVKM. The CDR3 is 15 residues long. CDR3 sequence: CASSSYRGRRETQYF. CDR3 in DNA: TGTGCCAGCAGTTCCTACAGGGGGCGACGAGAGACCCAGTACTTC.

The gene calls are TRBV18 and TRBJ2-1; TRBD2 matches 8 bases. The CDR3 runs to 17 residues. Germline-derived CDR1 and CDR2 are KGHSH and LQKENI. The ends lost 0 bases at V and 2 bases at J; junction bases unmatched: 6. The CDR3 sequence: CASSPPVTSGTYNEQFF. The CDR3 coding sequence is TGTGCCAGCTCACCACCGGTAACTAGCGGAACCTACAATGAGCAGTTCTTC. Complete variable domain (other parts from reference TRBV18 and TRBJ2-1): NAGVMQNPRHLVRRRGQEARLRCSPMKGHSHVYWYRQLPEEGLKFMVYLQKENIIDESGMPKERFSAEFPKEGPSILRIQQVVRGDSAAYFCASSPPVTSGTYNEQFFGPGTRLTVL.

This clonotype was detected a few times. This sequence joins TRBV27 and TRBJ2-3, with D unresolved. Trimming pared 4 bases from V and 4 bases from J, leaving 6 bases between. Germline CDR1 reads MNHEY; CDR2 reads SMNVEV (reference sequence). The CDR3 consists of 12 residues. Written as DNA, the CDR3 is TGTGCCAGCAGTTCCAAGGCAGATACGCAGTATTTT. This sequence encodes CASSSKADTQYF.

In this sample, this clonotype turned up many times. The chain joins TRBV7-2 to TRBJ1-5, with D hard to call. Trimming shortened V by 5 bases and J by 6 bases, and 14 bases separated the two germline ends. Germline lookup yields CDR1 SGHTA and CDR2 FQGNSA. The CDR3 spans 14 residues. The CDR3 loop is CASSHGASPQPQHF. The CDR3 nucleotides read TGTGCCAGCAGCCATGGTGCCTCTCCTCAGCCCCAGCATTTT.

CDR3 nucleotide sequence: TGTGCCAGCAGCCCACCCCTAGCGGGGTACATCGGGGAGCTGTTTTTT. This gives the protein CASSPPLAGYIGELFF. The chain joins TRBV9 to TRBJ2-2, with 9 nucleotides matching TRBD2. Germline V CDR1 and CDR2: SGDLS, YYNGEE. The CDR3 totals 16 residues. Trimming took 4 bases from V and 7 from J; bases not matched to a gene: 11. Drawing the rest from reference TRBV9 and TRBJ2-2, the complete variable domain is DSGVTQTPKHLITATGQRVTLRCSPRSGDLSVYWYQQSLDQGLQFLIQYYNGEERAKGNILERFSAQQFPDLHSELNLSSLELGDSALYFCASSPPLAGYIGELFFGEGSRLTVL.

This clonotype appeared a few times. V and J are TRBV20-1 and TRBJ2-3; D not certain. This CDR3 has 12 residues. Germline CDR1 DFQATT, CDR2 SNEGSKA (reference sequence). V was cut by 7 bases and J by 0 bases, with 8 bases left in between. CDR3 in amino acids: CSGRPSTDTQYF. DNA of the CDR3: TGCAGTGGCAGACCTAGCACAGATACGCAGTATTTT.

The V and J genes are TRBV20-1 and TRBJ1-1; maybe TRBD1 (6 bases). The length of the CDR3 is 14 residues. Germline CDR1 is DFQATT and CDR2 is SNEGSKA (reference sequence). Trimming shortened V by 6 bases and J by 4 bases, and 18 bases separated the two germline ends. The DNA for the CDR3 is TGCAGTGCGCCGAGGACAGTGGCGAGCACTGAAGCTTTCTTT. Translated, it gives CSAPRTVASTEAFF.